Listed below are T cell receptor beta chains from one sample, sequenced in a study of blood T cell repertoires in COVID-19. TCRdb's copy holds only in-frame clones and misses some; the assay was immunoSEQ multiplex PCR. The table shows over 200,000 clones, with over 80% occurring only once. The material sequenced was PBMCs or T cells enriched from blood (not recorded which). Receptors were obtained from a woman in her thirties who had been exposed to COVID-19. Each CDR3 is given with its conserved first and last residue.

TRBV3-1/TRBV3-2,TRBJ2-2,CASSHSGVAGGQGPGELFF
TRBV12-3/TRBV12-4,TRBJ1-1,CASSLRTGNEAFF
TRBV3-1/TRBV3-2,TRBJ2-1,CASSPGLATSNEQFF
TRBV20-1,TRBJ2-1,CSASAGTSGDNEQFF
TRBV7-2,TRBJ1-6,CASSLVGQTVIPLHF
TRBV11-2,TRBJ2-1,CASSFYDSGMYNEQFF
TRBV11-2,TRBJ1-1,CASSLASIGRVNTEAFF
TRBV6-5,TRBJ1-2,CASTGRGQEGHGYTF
TRBV27,TRBJ1-6,CASKTGTGSSYNSPLHF
TRBV12-3/TRBV12-4,TRBJ2-1,CASSFGTRNEQFF
TRBV5-1,TRBJ2-2,CASSLTGGGTGELFF
TRBV9,TRBJ1-1,CASSLGQNTEAFF
TRBV9,TRBJ1-2,CASSVEGSSNYGYTF
TRBV10-3,TRBJ2-2,CAIRKAAGGKTGELFF
TRBV3-1/TRBV3-2,TRBJ2-1,CASSQEFNLAGLNEQFF
TRBV11-3,TRBJ2-1,CASSPTTGASNEQFF
TRBV30,TRBJ1-5,CAWSGDSSNQPQHF
TRBV5-5,TRBJ2-2,CASSLAPVGQNTGELFF
TRBV2,TRBJ1-2,CASSAENYGYTF
TRBV12-3/TRBV12-4,TRBJ2-7,CASGPGLSYEQYF
TRBV2,TRBJ1-1,CARRRLIGIQDTEAFF
TRBV24-1,TRBJ1-2,CATSDDHRNGYTF
TRBV6-5,TRBJ2-5,CASSYEGVWGRETQYF
TRBV5-8,TRBJ2-5,CASSLSQGARETQYF
TRBV7-2,TRBJ2-7,CASSPRLAGSEQYF
TRBV10-3,TRBJ2-1,CAISEPSGRPSSYNEQFF
TRBV2,TRBJ1-2,CASSYRADYGYTF
TRBV9,TRBJ1-5,CASSGQGNSNQPQHF
TRBV2,TRBJ1-1,CASSEDRVGVTEAFF
TRBV7-7,TRBJ2-7,CASSPRAGQGANEQYF
TRBV4-2,TRBJ1-1,CASSQVVGVKAFF
TRBV3-1/TRBV3-2,TRBJ2-1,CASSLPTDNEQFF
TRBV7-8,TRBJ1-2,CASSRDRGNGYTF
TRBV9,TRBJ2-6,CASSVLAGVHSGANVLTF
TRBV11-2,TRBJ2-7,CASSSKAGGPLGYEQYF
TRBV27,TRBJ2-1,CASSDRVAILDEQFF
TRBV5-1,TRBJ2-3,CASTRTSGSVDTQYF
TRBV29-1,TRBJ1-1,CSVEDRGGNTEAFF
TRBV10-3,TRBJ1-2,CAIRGRRDIPPYGYTF
TRBV5-1,TRBJ2-2,CASSLYSRTVAGRNTGELFF
TRBV6-5,TRBJ2-5,CASWGGTKTQYF
TRBV10-3,TRBJ2-1,CAISDSAGAYNEQFF
TRBV14,TRBJ1-2,CASSPTSTGSGYTF
TRBV6-1,TRBJ1-4,CASSEDRWEKLFF
TRBV11-2,TRBJ2-6,CASSLSTGITGANVLTF
TRBV12-3/TRBV12-4,TRBJ1-2,CASSFGQYGYTF
TRBV19,TRBJ1-1,CASSNRNTEAFF
TRBV10-3,TRBJ1-1,CATLAGTGVGTEAFF
TRBV28,TRBJ1-2,CASSPRWRGHDGYTF
TRBV19,TRBJ1-2,CASSRYRGQGLGYTF
TRBV28,TRBJ2-7,CASKGDSPYEQYF
TRBV7-2,TRBJ2-3,CASSSLGGATDTQYF
TRBV10-3,TRBJ1-2,CAISDRSNGYTF
TRBV5-1,TRBJ2-3,CASSFGTSGTDTQYF
TRBV19,TRBJ2-7,CASSMGLTYEQYF